The 4 T cell receptor beta chains listed next were all sequenced from one sample in a study of T cell responses to AZD1222 COVID-19 vaccine. The data were produced by immunoSEQ multiplex PCR, yet TCRdb's version contains in-frame clones alone and is incomplete. The table includes 150,000 or so clones, roughly 88% detected once. Source: peripheral blood, taken 28 days after the second AZD1222 dose. These receptors were collected from an adult who received the AZD1222 COVID-19 vaccine.

The chain recombines TRBV3-1 (or the pseudogene TRBV3-2) with TRBJ2-2; 8 nucleotides line up with TRBD2. There are 16 residues in the CDR3. J gave up 4 bases and V 1 base, and 5 bases lay outside the gene matches. Germline CDR1 reads LGHDT; CDR2 reads YNNKEL (reference sequence). The CDR3 is CASSQGSGRATGELFF. CDR3 nucleotide sequence: TGTGCCAGCAGCCAAGGGAGCGGGAGAGCCACCGGGGAGCTGTTTTTT.

V and J are TRBV5-4 and TRBJ1-1; weak D call: TRBD1 (5 bases). CDR1 is SGHNT and CDR2 is YYREEE in the germline V gene (reference sequence). V was cut by 7 bases and J by 1 base, with 11 bases left in between. This CDR3 has 13 residues. CDR3 DNA sequence: TGTGCCAGCTCTGGCGGGGGGAACACTGAAGCTTTCTTT. This sequence encodes CASSGGGNTEAFF.

This chain connects TRBV29-1 to TRBJ2-5; tentatively, D is TRBD1 (6 bases). The CDR3 loop spans 14 amino acids. Germline CDR1 and CDR2: SQVTM and ANQGSEA. The V gene lost 0 bases and the J gene lost 4 bases, with 12 bases spanning the gap. CDR3 DNA sequence: TGCAGCGTTGAAGAGGTCAGGGGCCGAGAGACCCAGTACTTC. This translates into CSVEEVRGRETQYF.

The chain has TRBV10-2 and TRBJ2-7, with D perhaps given as TRBD1 or TRBD2 (5 bases each). The germline V gene encodes CDR1 WSHSY and CDR2 SAAADI. The CDR3 loop spans 15 amino acids. The V gene lost 3 bases and the J gene lost 6 bases, with 18 bases spanning the gap. The CDR3 region is CASSDPGLIPFEQYF. The CDR3, as DNA: TGCGCCAGCAGTGACCCGGGGCTGATTCCCTTCGAGCAGTACTTC.